These 10 T cell receptor beta chains were sequenced from one sample in a study of shared clonotypes between healthy human individuals. This table comes from immunoSEQ multiplex PCR, and its TCRdb copy is limited to in-frame clones, with some not included. The sample shows about 640,000 clones, 60% to 80% of them seen only once. Sequencing used memory CD4+ T cells sorted from blood. Subset: CD45RA-negative fraction. These receptor sequences come from a woman aged 30 to 39 in good health.

In this sample, this clone turned up many times. The chain links TRBV14 to TRBJ2-5; unclear D gene. The CDR3 extends over 13 amino acids. The V and J ends lost 0 bases and 1 base respectively, with 3 bases between them. The germline gives CDR1 SGHDN, CDR2 FVKESK. The CDR3 spells CASSQEGQETQYF. CDR3 bases: TGTGCCAGCAGCCAAGAGGGCCAAGAGACCCAGTACTTC.

V usage is TRBV7-9 and J usage is TRBJ2-7; D might be TRBD1 or TRBD2, each matching 6 bases. CDR1 and CDR2 from the germline V gene are SEHNR and FQNEAQ (reference sequence). CDR3 length: 15 residues. The V gene lost 5 bases and the J gene lost 3 bases, with 17 bases spanning the gap. CDR3 DNA sequence: TGTGCCAGCAGCCCTTGGGGGGCCCGCTTCTACGAGCAGTACTTC. This encodes CASSPWGARFYEQYF.

The V and J genes are TRBV4-2 and TRBJ2-1, with TRBD2 identical over 10 bases. The junction had 3 bases not matched to a gene; V was cut back by 4 bases and J by 6 bases. Germline-derived CDR1 and CDR2 are LGHNA and YNFKEQ. This CDR3 is 14 amino acids long. This chain's CDR3 is CASSRGTSVNEQFF. The CDR3 DNA sequence: TGTGCCAGCAGCCGAGGGACTAGCGTCAATGAGCAGTTCTTC.

This clone was seen only a few times. The V call is TRBV30, the J call TRBJ1-5; no clear D gene. Germline CDR1 reads GTSNPN; CDR2 reads SVGIG (reference sequence). This CDR3 spans 15 amino acids. V lost 0 bases to trimming and J lost 2 bases, with 11 bases between them. Here the CDR3 reads CAWSVWGLCNQPQHF. CDR3 in DNA: TGTGCCTGGAGTGTATGGGGATTGTGCAATCAGCCCCAGCATTTT.

This chain links TRBV2 with TRBJ2-5, with a tentative D call TRBD1 (5 bases). Germline CDR1 is SNHLY and CDR2 is FYNNEI. V dropped 8 bases and J dropped 9 bases, with 16 bases sitting between them. The CDR3 is made up of 12 amino acids. The CDR3 sequence is CASGAGPMAQYF. CDR3 sequence (DNA): TGTGCCAGCGGGGCAGGTCCAATGGCCCAGTACTTC.

The chain combines TRBV11-2 with TRBJ2-5, with unresolved D. Trimming shortened V by 4 bases and J by 2 bases, and 8 bases separated the two germline ends. This CDR3 region has 13 residues. Germline V gives CDR1 SGHAT, CDR2 FQNNGV. The CDR3 sequence: CASSSAIQETQYF. CDR3 nucleotide sequence: TGTGCCAGCAGCTCAGCCATTCAAGAGACCCAGTACTTC.

This sequence joins TRBV4-1 and TRBJ2-2, with 9 bases identical to TRBD2. Germline CDR1 and CDR2: MGHRA and YSYEKL. The ends lost 0 bases at V and 4 bases at J; junction bases unmatched: 6. The CDR3 runs 17 residues. This chain's CDR3 is CASSQEEREVGTGELFF. The CDR3 nucleotides are TGCGCCAGCAGCCAAGAGGAGCGGGAGGTCGGCACCGGGGAGCTGTTTTTT.

The rearrangement joins TRBV9 to TRBJ2-1; 11 bases agree with TRBD2. Germline V gives CDR1 SGDLS, CDR2 YYNGEE. The CDR3 spans 16 residues. After removal of 2 bases from V and 2 bases from J, the junction contained 3 bases not matched to a gene. The CDR3 reads CASSVLTSGAYNEQFF. CDR3 DNA: TGTGCCAGCAGCGTTCTGACTAGCGGGGCCTACAATGAGCAGTTCTTC. The entire variable domain, with the rest obtained from reference TRBV9 and TRBJ2-1, is as follows: DSGVTQTPKHLITATGQRVTLRCSPRSGDLSVYWYQQSLDQGLQFLIQYYNGEERAKGNILERFSAQQFPDLHSELNLSSLELGDSALYFCASSVLTSGAYNEQFFGPGTRLTVL.

This clone was seen more than once but under ten times. The rearrangement joins TRBV4-1 to TRBJ1-1; D may be TRBD1 (6 bases). Germline-derived CDR1 and CDR2 are MGHRA and YSYEKL. Trimming cost V 2 bases and J 2 bases, with 12 bases left between them. The CDR3 totals 15 residues. As DNA, the CDR3 is TGCGCCAGCAGCCAAAGTAGGACAGTCAACACTGAAGCTTTCTTT. Amino acids: CASSQSRTVNTEAFF.

The genes are TRBV6-6 and TRBJ2-1; TRBD1 might be the D (5 bases). With 5 bases removed from V and 0 bases from J, the gap between germline ends came to 11 bases. Germline assignment: CDR1 MNHNY and CDR2 SVGAGI (reference sequence). This CDR3 comprises 15 residues. The CDR3: CASSQGSSSYNEQFF. CDR3 DNA sequence: TGTGCCAGCAGTCAGGGCAGTAGCTCCTACAATGAGCAGTTCTTC.